This T cell receptor beta chain was sequenced for a study of cytomegalovirus exposure and HLA in healthy donors. The study, taken as a whole, reports: Accurate prediction of most subjects' HLA-A and HLA-B alleles from TCR beta sequences was reported. The listing of 150 to 200 TCR beta chains classed them as cytomegalovirus-associated.

Trimming removed 0 bases at V and 1 base at J, with 13 bases between. Per the germline V gene, CDR1 is SGDLS and CDR2 is YYNGEE. This CDR3 is 16 amino acids long. Researchers ran the PCR with 60 Vbeta and 13 Jbeta primers. Original handling: In a later analysis, 10 million to 11 million of approximately 86 million unique beta chains occurred in at least two donors. Sequenced by immunoSEQ multiplex PCR; TCRdb stores in-frame clones only, minus some. That table furnishes V, J and clone size, whereas the DNA furnished D and trimming. This table has around 110,000 clones, 77% appearing once. These donors, healthy bone marrow donors, were studied. A note on this clone: Its antigen is unidentified.

The TCR sequence derives from a male donor in good health and CMV-seronegative. The rearrangement links TRBV9 to TRBJ2-5; D ambiguous. Sequences were obtained from PBMCs. Here the CDR3 DNA reads TGTGCCAGCAGCGTAGGCCCTAGTGCCGGCCAAGAGACCCAGTACTTC. Translating it yields CASSVGPSAGQETQYF.